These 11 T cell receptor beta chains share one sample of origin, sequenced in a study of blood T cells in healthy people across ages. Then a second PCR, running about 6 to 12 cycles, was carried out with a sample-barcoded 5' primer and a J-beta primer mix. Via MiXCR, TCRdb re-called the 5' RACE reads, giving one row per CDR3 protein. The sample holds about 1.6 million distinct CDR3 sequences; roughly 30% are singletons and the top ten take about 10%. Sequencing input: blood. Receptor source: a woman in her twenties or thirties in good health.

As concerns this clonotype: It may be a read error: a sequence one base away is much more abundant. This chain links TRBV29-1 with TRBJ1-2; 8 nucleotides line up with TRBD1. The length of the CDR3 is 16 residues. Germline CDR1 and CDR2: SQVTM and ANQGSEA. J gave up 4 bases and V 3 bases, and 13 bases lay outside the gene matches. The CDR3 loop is CSVESDSIQGGYGYTF. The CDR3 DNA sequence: TGCAGCGTTGAGTCGGACAGCATACAGGGGGGCTATGGCTACACCTTC.

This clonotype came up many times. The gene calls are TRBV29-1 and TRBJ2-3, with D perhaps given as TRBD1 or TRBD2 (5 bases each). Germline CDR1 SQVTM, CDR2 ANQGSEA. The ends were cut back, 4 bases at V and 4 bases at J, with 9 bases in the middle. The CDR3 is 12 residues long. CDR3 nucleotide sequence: TGCAGCGTTGCCTCGGGACCAGATACGCAGTATTTT. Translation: CSVASGPDTQYF.

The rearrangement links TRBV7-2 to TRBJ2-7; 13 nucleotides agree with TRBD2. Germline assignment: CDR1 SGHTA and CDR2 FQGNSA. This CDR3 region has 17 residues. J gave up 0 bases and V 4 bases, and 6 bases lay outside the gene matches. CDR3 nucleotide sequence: TGTGCCAGCAGCTCCCGACTAGCGGGGGGTCTCTCCTACGAGCAGTACTTC. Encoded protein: CASSSRLAGGLSYEQYF.

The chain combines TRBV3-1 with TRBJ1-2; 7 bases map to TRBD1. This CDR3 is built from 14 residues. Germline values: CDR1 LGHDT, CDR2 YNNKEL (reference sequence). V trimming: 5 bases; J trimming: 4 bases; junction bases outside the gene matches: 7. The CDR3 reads CASSSGTETYGYTF. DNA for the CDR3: TGTGCCAGCAGCTCCGGGACAGAGACCTATGGCTACACCTTC.

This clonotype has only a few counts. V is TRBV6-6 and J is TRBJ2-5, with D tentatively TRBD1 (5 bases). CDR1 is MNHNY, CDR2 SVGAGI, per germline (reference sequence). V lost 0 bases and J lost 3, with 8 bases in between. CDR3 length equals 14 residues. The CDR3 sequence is CASSYSAGKETQYF. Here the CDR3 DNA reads TGTGCCAGCAGTTACTCGGCAGGGAAAGAGACCCAGTACTTC.

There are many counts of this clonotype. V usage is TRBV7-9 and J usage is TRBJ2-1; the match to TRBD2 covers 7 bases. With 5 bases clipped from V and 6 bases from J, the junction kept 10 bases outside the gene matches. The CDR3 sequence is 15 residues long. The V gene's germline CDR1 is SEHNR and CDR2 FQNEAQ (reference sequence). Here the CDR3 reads CASSLGASGFNEQFF. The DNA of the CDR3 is TGTGCCAGCAGCCTTGGGGCTAGCGGATTCAATGAGCAGTTCTTC.

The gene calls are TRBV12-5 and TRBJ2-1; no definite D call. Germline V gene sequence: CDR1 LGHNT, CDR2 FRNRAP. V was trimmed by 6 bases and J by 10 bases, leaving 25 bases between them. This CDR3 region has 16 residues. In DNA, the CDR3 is TGTGCTAGTGGCGGAGACGGCGACGGCGGTGGAAAGGAGCAGTTCTTC. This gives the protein CASGGDGDGGGKEQFF.

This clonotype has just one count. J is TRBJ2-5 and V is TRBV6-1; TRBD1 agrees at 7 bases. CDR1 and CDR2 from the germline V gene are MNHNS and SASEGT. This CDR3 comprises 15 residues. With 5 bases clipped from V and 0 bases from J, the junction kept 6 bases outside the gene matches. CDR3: CASSPSTGYQETQYF. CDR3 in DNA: TGTGCCAGCAGTCCCTCGACAGGGTACCAAGAGACCCAGTACTTC.

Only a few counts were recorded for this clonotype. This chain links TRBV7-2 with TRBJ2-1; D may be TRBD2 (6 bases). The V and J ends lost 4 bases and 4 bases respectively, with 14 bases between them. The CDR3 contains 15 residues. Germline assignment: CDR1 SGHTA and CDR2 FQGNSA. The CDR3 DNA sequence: TGTGCCAGCAGCTCCCAGGTAGCGGAGTACAATGAGCAGTTCTTC. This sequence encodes CASSSQVAEYNEQFF. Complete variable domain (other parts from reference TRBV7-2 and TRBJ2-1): GAGVSQSPSNKVTEKGKDVELRCDPISGHTALYWYRQSLGQGLEFLIYFQGNSAPDKSGLPSDRFSAERTGGSVSTLTIQRTQQEDSAVYLCASSSQVAEYNEQFFGPGTRLTVL.

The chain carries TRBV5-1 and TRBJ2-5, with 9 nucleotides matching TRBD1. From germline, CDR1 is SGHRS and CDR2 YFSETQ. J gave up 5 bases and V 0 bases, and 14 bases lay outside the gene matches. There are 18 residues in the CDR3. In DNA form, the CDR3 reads TGCGCCAGCAGCTTGGGGACCACCGGGACAGGGATGGGGGAGACCCAGTACTTC. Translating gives CASSLGTTGTGMGETQYF.

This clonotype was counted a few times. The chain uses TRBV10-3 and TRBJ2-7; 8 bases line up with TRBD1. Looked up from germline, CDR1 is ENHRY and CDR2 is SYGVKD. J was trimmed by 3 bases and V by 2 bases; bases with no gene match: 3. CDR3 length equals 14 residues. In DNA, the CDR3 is TGTGCCATCAGTGAGCCCGGACAGGGCTACGAGCAGTACTTC. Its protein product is CAISEPGQGYEQYF.